This passage covers 10 T cell receptor beta chains from one sample sequenced in a study of shared clonotypes between healthy human individuals. This table comes from immunoSEQ multiplex PCR, and its TCRdb copy is limited to in-frame clones, with some not included. Among approximately 350,000 clones listed, approximately 97% were seen once. Source material: memory CD8+ T cells sorted from blood. Specified subset: CD45RO+ cells pooled with CCR7-negative TemRA cells. Source of these receptors: a man aged 30 to 39 in good health.

V usage is TRBV2 and J usage is TRBJ1-2; 7 nucleotides line up with TRBD1. Germline-derived CDR1 and CDR2 are SNHLY and FYNNEI. This CDR3 comprises 13 residues. Trimming cost V 5 bases and J 7 bases; bases outside gene matches: 7. The CDR3 loop reads CASSLTGRGGYTF. The CDR3 DNA follows: TGTGCCAGCAGTTTGACAGGGCGTGGTGGCTACACCTTC.

The chain couples TRBV4-1 to TRBJ1-1, with D unresolved. The CDR3 runs to 12 residues. Germline assignment: CDR1 MGHRA and CDR2 YSYEKL. The V end lost 0 bases, the J end lost 6 bases, and 5 bases lay between the germline ends. CDR3 amino acids: CASSQDRAEAFF. In nucleotides, the CDR3 is TGCGCCAGCAGCCAAGATCGGGCTGAAGCTTTCTTT.

This clone was seen only once. CDR3 DNA: TGTGCCAGCAGTGAAGACAGGGTCTATGGCTACACCTTC. Amino acid sequence: CASSEDRVYGYTF. J is TRBJ1-2 and V is TRBV6-1; a possible D gene is TRBD1 (6 bases). This CDR3 comprises 13 residues. Germline CDR1 is MNHNS and CDR2 is SASEGT. Trimming took 1 base from V and 4 from J, leaving 7 bases between them.

V gene TRBV1 combines with J gene TRBJ1-1; the D segment call TRBD1 is taken from the table without a DNA check. TRBV1 is an annotated pseudogene. The CDR3 runs 17 residues. The chain's CDR3 is CTSSHHTGAHPNTEAFF. The CDR3 DNA reads TGCACCAGCAGCCACCACACAGGGGCCCACCCGAACACTGAAGCTTTCTTT.

V usage is TRBV5-6 and J usage is TRBJ2-1, with 8 bases identical to TRBD2. With 4 bases clipped from V and 0 bases from J, the junction kept 6 bases outside the gene matches. CDR3 size: 16 residues. The germline gives CDR1 SGHDT, CDR2 YYEEEE. The CDR3 is CASSGQAGASYNEQFF. As DNA, the CDR3 is TGTGCCAGCAGCGGGCAAGCGGGAGCCTCCTACAATGAGCAGTTCTTC.

V usage is TRBV9 and J usage is TRBJ2-7, with TRBD2 identical over 11 bases. Germline assignment: CDR1 SGDLS and CDR2 YYNGEE. The CDR3 spans 14 residues. The ends lost 0 bases at V and 6 bases at J; junction bases unmatched: 2. The CDR3 DNA is TGTGCCAGCAGCGTAGGACTAGCGGGAATCGAGCAGTACTTC. Amino acids: CASSVGLAGIEQYF.

The V gene is TRBV27, the J gene TRBJ2-4; tentatively, D is TRBD1 or TRBD2 (6 bases each). From germline, CDR1 is MNHEY and CDR2 SMNVEV (reference sequence). The CDR3 runs 13 residues. In nucleotides, the CDR3 is TGTTCTGCTGGGGGGCAGGGAGTGAACATTCAGTACTTC. Its protein is CSAGGQGVNIQYF.

V usage is TRBV19 and J usage is TRBJ2-7; TRBD2 agrees at 7 bases. V dropped 1 base and J dropped 0; count of bases not matched to a gene: 0. The CDR3 is made up of 14 amino acids. Germline V gene data show CDR1 as LNHDA and CDR2 as SQIVND (reference sequence). The DNA for the CDR3 is TGTGCCAGTAGTATAGGGACTAGCTCCTACGAGCAGTACTTC. Its translation: CASSIGTSSYEQYF.

The gene calls are TRBV4-1 and TRBJ1-2; TRBD1 might be the D (5 bases). The V gene's germline CDR1 is MGHRA and CDR2 YSYEKL. V was pared by 4 bases and J by 3 bases, with 24 bases between. This CDR3 is 18 amino acids long. Here the CDR3 reads CASSPLVRGSRVDYGYTF. CDR3 coding DNA: TGCGCCAGCAGCCCCCTTGTCAGAGGGAGCAGGGTGGACTATGGCTACACCTTC.

This chain connects TRBV9 to TRBJ2-7; TRBD1 matches 8 bases. Looked up from germline, CDR1 is SGDLS and CDR2 is YYNGEE. The CDR3 covers 15 residues. Trimming cost V 0 bases and J 3 bases; bases outside gene matches: 5. CDR3 region: CASSVGDRLFYEQYF. The CDR3 region has the DNA TGTGCCAGCAGCGTAGGGGACAGGCTATTCTACGAGCAGTACTTC.